This record concerns one TCR beta chain sequence. The antigen is undetermined. After removal of 4 bases from V and 4 bases from J, the junction contained 5 bases not matched to a gene. Germline assignment: CDR1 MNHEY and CDR2 SVGAGI. The CDR3 totals 14 residues. This table comes from immunoSEQ multiplex PCR, and its TCRdb copy is limited to in-frame clones, with some not included. This sample has approximately 90,000 clones, with 80% to 90% found just once. The data were taken from a study of radiotherapy plus CTLA-4 blockade in lung cancer. Notes on the study in general: TCR clones of tumor origin grew in blood after radiotherapy plus ipilimumab. Reported findings show early blood T cell clone dynamics, with interferon-beta, best predicted response.

Patients with chemo-refractory metastatic non-small-cell lung cancer received focal radiation plus CTLA-4 blockade with ipilimumab. The sequence derives from a human donor with non-small cell lung cancer who had stable disease on radiotherapy plus ipilimumab. The sample here was peripheral blood, taken from a patient treated with radiotherapy plus ipilimumab. The chain couples TRBV6-5 to TRBJ2-7; TRBD1 matches 9 bases. The CDR3 spells CASSSVQGAYEQYF. CDR3 in DNA: TGTGCCAGCAGTTCGGTACAGGGGGCGTACGAGCAGTACTTC.